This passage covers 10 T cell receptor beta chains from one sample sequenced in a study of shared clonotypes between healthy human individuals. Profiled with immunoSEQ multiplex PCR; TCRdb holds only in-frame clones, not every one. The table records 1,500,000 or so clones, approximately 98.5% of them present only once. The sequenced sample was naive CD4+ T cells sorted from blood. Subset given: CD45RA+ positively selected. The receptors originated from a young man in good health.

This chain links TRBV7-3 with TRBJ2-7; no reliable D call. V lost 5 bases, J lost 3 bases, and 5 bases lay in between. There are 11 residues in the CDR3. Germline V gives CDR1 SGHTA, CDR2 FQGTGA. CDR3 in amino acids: CASSPDYEQYF. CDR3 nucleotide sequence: TGTGCCAGCAGCCCTGACTACGAGCAGTACTTC. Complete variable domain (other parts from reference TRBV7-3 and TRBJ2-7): GAGVSQTPSNKVTEKGKYVELRCDPISGHTALYWYRQSLGQGPEFLIYFQGTGAADDSGLPNDRFFAVRPEGSVSTLKIQRTERGDSAVYLCASSPDYEQYFGPGTRLTVT.

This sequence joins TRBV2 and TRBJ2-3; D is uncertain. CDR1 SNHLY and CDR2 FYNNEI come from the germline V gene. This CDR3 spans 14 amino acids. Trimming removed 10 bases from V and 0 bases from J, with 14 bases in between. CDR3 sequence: CATSSQASTDTQYF. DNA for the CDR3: TGTGCCACCTCAAGTCAAGCTAGCACAGATACGCAGTATTTT.

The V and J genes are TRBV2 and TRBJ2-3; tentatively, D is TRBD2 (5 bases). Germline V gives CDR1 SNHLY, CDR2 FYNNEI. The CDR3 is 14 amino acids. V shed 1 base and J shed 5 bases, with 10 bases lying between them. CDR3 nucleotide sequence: TGTGCCAGCAGTGAAGGCGGACGGGGAGATACGCAGTATTTT. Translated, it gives CASSEGGRGDTQYF.

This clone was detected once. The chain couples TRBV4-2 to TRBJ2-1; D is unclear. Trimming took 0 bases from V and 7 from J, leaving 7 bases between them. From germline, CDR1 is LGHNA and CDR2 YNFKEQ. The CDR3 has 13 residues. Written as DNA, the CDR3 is TGTGCCAGCAGCCAAGAGGGTGGAAATGAGCAGTTCTTC. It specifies CASSQEGGNEQFF.

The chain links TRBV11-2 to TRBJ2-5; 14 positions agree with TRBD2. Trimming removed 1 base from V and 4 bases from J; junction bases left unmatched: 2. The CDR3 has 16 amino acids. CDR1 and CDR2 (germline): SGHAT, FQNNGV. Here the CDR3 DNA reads TGTGCCAGCAGCTTAGGGACTAGCGGGAGGAGAGAGACCCAGTACTTC. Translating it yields CASSLGTSGRRETQYF.

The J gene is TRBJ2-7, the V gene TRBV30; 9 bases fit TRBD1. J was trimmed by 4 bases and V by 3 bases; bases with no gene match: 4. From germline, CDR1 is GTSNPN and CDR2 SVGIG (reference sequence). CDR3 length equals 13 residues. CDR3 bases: TGTGCCTGGAGCCCGACAGGGGGTTACGAGCAGTACTTC. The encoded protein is CAWSPTGGYEQYF.

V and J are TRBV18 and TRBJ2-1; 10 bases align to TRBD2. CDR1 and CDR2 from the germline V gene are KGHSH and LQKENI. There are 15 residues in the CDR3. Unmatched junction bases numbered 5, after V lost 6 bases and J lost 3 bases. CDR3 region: CASSQLAGSYNEQFF. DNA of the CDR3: TGTGCCAGCTCCCAACTAGCGGGGAGCTACAATGAGCAGTTCTTC.

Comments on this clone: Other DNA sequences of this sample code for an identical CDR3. The CDR3 spells CASSLGTPGNQPQHF. DNA of the CDR3: TGCGCCAGCAGCCTAGGGACCCCGGGAAATCAGCCCCAGCATTTT. The gene calls are TRBV5-1 and TRBJ1-5, with a weak D call TRBD1 (5 bases). The ends were cut back, 4 bases at V and 4 bases at J, with 15 bases in the middle. The CDR3 spans 15 residues. Germline V gene data show CDR1 as SGHRS and CDR2 as YFSETQ. Looking up the rest from reference TRBV5-1 and TRBJ1-5 gives the full variable domain: KAGVTQTPRYLIKTRGQQVTLSCSPISGHRSVSWYQQTPGQGLQFLFEYFSETQRNKGNFPGRFSGRQFSNSRSEMNVSTLELGDSALYLCASSLGTPGNQPQHFGDGTRLSIL.

CDR3 amino acids: CASRRQGAGVDYGYTF. The CDR3, as DNA: TGTGCCAGCCGGCGACAGGGGGCTGGAGTCGACTATGGCTACACCTTC. J is TRBJ1-2 and V is TRBV28, with TRBD1 matching over 10 bases. The junction had 12 bases not matched to a gene; V was cut back by 8 bases and J by 3 bases. CDR3 size: 16 residues. Germline loops: CDR1 MDHEN, CDR2 SYDVKM.

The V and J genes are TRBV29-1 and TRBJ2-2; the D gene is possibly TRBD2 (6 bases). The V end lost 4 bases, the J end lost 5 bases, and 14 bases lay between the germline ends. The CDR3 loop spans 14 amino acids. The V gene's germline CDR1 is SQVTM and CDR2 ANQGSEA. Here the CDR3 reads CSVAHPAGTGELFF. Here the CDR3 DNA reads TGCAGCGTTGCCCACCCTGCGGGGACCGGGGAGCTGTTTTTT.